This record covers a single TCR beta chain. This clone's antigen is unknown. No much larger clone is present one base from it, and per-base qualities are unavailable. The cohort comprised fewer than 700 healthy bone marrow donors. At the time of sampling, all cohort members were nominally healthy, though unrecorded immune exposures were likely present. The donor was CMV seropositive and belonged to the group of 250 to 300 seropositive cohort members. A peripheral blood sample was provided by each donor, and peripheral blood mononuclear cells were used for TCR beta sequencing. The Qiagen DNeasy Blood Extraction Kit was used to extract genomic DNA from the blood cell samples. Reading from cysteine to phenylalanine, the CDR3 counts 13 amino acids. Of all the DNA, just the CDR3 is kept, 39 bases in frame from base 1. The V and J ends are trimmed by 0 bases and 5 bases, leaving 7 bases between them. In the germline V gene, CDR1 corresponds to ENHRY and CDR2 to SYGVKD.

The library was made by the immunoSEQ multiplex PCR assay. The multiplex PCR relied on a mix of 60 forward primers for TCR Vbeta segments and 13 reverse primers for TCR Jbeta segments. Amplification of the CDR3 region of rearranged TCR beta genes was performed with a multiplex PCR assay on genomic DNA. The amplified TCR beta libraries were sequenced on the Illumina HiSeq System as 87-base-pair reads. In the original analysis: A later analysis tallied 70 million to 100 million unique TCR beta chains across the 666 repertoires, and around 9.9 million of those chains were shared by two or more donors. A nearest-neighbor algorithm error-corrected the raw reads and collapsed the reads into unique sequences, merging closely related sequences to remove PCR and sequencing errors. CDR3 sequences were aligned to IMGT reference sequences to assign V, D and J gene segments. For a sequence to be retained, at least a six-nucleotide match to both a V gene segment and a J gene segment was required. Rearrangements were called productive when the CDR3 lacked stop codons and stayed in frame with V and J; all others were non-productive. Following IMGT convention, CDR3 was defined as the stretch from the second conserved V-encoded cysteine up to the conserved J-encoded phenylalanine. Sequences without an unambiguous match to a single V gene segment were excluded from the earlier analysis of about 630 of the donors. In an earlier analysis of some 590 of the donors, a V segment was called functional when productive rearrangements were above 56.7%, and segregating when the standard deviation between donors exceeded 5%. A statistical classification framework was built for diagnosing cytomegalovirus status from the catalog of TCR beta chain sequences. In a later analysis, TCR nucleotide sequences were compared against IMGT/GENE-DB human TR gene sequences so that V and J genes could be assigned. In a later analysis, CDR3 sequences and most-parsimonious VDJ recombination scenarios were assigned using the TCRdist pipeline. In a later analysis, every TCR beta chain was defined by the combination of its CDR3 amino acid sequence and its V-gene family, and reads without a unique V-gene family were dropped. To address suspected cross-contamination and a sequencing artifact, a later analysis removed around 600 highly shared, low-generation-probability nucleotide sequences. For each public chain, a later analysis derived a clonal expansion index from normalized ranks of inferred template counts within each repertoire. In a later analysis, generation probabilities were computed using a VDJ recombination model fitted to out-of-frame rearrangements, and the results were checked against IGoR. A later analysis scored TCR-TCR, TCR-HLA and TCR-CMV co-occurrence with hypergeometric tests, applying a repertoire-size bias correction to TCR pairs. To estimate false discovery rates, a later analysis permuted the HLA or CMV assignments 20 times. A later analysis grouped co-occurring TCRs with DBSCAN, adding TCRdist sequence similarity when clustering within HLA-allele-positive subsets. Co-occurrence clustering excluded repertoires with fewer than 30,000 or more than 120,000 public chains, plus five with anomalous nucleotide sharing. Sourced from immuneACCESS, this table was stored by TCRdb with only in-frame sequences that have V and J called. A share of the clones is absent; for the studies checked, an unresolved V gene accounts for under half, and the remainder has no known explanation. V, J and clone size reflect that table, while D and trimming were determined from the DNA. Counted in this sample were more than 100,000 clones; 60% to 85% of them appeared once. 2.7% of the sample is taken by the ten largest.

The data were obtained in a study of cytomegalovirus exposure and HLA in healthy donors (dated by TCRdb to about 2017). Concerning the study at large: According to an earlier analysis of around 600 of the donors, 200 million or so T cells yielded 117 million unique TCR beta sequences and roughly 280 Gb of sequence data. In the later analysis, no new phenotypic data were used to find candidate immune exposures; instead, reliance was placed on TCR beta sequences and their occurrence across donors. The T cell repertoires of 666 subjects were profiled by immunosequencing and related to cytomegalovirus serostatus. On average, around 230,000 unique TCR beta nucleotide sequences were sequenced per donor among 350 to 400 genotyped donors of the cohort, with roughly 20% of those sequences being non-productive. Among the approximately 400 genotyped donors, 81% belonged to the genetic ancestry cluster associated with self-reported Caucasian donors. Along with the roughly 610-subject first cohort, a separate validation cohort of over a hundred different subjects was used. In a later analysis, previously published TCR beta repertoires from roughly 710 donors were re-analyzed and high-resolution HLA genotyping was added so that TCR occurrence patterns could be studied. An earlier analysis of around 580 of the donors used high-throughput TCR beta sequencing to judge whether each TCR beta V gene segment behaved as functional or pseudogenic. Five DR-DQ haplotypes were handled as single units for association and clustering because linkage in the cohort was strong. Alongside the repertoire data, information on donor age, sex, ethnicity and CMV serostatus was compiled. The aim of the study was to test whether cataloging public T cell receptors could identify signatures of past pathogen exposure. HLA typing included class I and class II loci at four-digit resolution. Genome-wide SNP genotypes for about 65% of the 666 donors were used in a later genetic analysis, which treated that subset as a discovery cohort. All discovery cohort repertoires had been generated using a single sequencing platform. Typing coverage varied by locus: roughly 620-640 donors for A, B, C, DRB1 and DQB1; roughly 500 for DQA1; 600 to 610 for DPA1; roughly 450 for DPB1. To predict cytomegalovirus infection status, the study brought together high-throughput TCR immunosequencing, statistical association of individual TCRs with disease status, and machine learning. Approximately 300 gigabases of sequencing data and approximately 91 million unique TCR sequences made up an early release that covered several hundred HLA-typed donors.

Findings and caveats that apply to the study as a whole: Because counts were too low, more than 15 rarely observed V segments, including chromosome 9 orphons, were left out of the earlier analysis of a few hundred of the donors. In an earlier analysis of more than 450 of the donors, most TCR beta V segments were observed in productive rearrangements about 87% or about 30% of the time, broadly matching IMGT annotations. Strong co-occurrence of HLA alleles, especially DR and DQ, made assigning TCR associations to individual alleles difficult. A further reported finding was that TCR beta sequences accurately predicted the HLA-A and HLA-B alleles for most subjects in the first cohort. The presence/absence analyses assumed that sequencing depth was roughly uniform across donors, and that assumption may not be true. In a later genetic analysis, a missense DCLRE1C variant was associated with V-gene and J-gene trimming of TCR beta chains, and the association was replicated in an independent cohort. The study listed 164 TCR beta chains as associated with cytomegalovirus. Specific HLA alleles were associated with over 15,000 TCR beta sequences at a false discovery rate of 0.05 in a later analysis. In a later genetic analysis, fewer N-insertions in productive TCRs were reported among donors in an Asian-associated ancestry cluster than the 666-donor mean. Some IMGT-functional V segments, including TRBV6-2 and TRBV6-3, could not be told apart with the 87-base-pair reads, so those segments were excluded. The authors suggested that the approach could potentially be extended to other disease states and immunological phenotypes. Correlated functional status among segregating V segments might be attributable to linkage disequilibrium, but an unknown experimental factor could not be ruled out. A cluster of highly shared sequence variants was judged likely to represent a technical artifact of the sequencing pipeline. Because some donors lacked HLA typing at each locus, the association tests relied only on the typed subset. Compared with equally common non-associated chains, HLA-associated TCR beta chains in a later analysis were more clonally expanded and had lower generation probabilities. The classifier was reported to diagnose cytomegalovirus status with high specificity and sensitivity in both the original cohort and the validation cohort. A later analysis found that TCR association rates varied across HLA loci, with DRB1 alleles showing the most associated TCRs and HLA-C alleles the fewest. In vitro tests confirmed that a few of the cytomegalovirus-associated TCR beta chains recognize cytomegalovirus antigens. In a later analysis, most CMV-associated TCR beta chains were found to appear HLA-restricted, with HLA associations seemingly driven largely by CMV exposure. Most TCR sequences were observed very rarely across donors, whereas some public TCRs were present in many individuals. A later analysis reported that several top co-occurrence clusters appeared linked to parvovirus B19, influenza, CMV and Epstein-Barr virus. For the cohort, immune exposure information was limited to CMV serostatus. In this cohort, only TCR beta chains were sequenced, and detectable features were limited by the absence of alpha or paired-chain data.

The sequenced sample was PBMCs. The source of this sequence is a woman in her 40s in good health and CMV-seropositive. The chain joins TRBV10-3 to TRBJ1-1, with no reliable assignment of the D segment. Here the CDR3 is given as CAISESTRTEAFF. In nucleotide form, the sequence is TGTGCCATCAGTGAGTCGACTAGGACTGAAGCTTTCTTT.